The clone carrying this T cell receptor beta chain was counted ten times or more. As yet, its antigen is unknown. Arm-PCR of CDR3 regions with iRepertoire HTBI primers generated TCR beta libraries. TCRdb passed the multiplex PCR reads through MiXCR, listing each CDR3 protein once. The sample has 400,000 to 550,000 distinct CDR3 sequences; roughly 15% are singletons. V was clipped by 5 bases and J by 2 bases, with 27 bases between them. CDR3 length equals 19 residues. CDR1 KGHSH and CDR2 LQKENI come from the germline V gene. Stated time point: newly diagnosed GD, antithyroid drugs for less than 3 months. Making the TCR library involved RNA that had been extracted from PBMCs. Collection of peripheral blood (roughly 9 milliliters) was done using EDTA tubes. This entry comes from a study of regulatory T cells in long-lasting Graves disease. Study-wide findings and caveats: Newly diagnosed patients shared 850 to 1,000 public clonotypes; persistent patients shared around 2,500.

The same sample was also studied in work on T cells in Graves' hyperthyroidism and ophthalmopathy. From that report: Primed by the HTBI set, a first-round RT-PCR was run on the TCR CDR3. Blood samples included most of the expanded thyroid clonotypes exceeding 0.001.

The sequence came from a woman aged 25 to 45 with Graves disease. This rearrangement joins TRBV18 to TRBJ2-5; D not certain. This specimen consisted of peripheral blood mononuclear cells (PBMCs), obtained at new diagnosis, from a patient treated with antithyroid drugs. For the CDR3, the DNA is TGTGCCAGCTCAACGCCGGGTTCTACACGTCTACCCCCACAAGAGACCCAGTACTTC. Residues: CASSTPGSTRLPPQETQYF. The full variable domain, its missing parts supplied by reference TRBV18 and TRBJ2-5, is NAGVMQNPRHLVRRRGQEARLRCSPMKGHSHVYWYRQLPEEGLKFMVYLQKENIIDESGMPKERFSAEFPKEGPSILRIQQVVRGDSAAYFCASSTPGSTRLPPQETQYFGPGTRLLVL.